The 4 T cell receptor beta chains reported below all come from one sample, sequenced in a study of cytomegalovirus exposure and HLA in healthy donors. 13 Jbeta primers and 60 Vbeta primers were used for the PCR. The repertoire was sequenced with immunoSEQ multiplex PCR; TCRdb's copy has only in-frame clones and lacks some. Here the sample spans under 200,000 clones, around 81% being singletons. The sample was PBMCs. These receptors were obtained from a woman aged 18-35 years in good health and CMV-seropositive.

The chain has TRBV5-1 and TRBJ1-4; D is unclear. Trimming left V 2 bases short and J 7 bases short, with 6 bases between. In germline, CDR1 is SGHRS, CDR2 YFSETQ. This CDR3 comprises 12 residues. The CDR3 reads CASSFNFEKLFF. CDR3 nucleotide sequence: TGCGCCAGCAGCTTTAACTTTGAAAAACTGTTTTTT.

The chain employs TRBV19 and TRBJ1-1; D perhaps matches TRBD1 (6 bases). V was trimmed by 7 bases and J by 2 bases, leaving 11 bases between them. Germline CDR1 LNHDA, CDR2 SQIVND (reference sequence). CDR3 length: 13 residues. The CDR3 loop reads CASTGGQNTEAFF. In DNA form, the CDR3 reads TGTGCCAGTACGGGGGGACAAAACACTGAAGCTTTCTTT.

V and J are TRBV11-2 and TRBJ2-5, with 12 bases fitting TRBD2. V shed 6 bases, J shed 4 bases, and the junction held 6 bases outside the gene matches. The CDR3 is 15 amino acids. The V gene's germline CDR1 is SGHAT and CDR2 FQNNGV. CDR3 residues: CASRPTSGGSETQYF. DNA for the CDR3: TGTGCCAGCAGGCCGACTAGCGGGGGATCAGAGACCCAGTACTTC.

A remark on this clone: Other DNA sequences from this sample encode an identical CDR3 as well. The chain is built from TRBV18 and TRBJ1-5; D gene unclear. The CDR3 contains 13 residues. CDR1 is KGHSH and CDR2 is LQKENI in the germline V gene. V was shortened by 2 bases and J by 3 bases, with 5 bases between the two germline ends. Here the CDR3 DNA reads TGTGCCAGCTCACCAGGGCTCAATCAGCCCCAGCATTTT. This sequence encodes CASSPGLNQPQHF. The full variable domain, in which reference TRBV18 and TRBJ1-5 provide the parts outside the CDR3, is NAGVMQNPRHLVRRRGQEARLRCSPMKGHSHVYWYRQLPEEGLKFMVYLQKENIIDESGMPKERFSAEFPKEGPSILRIQQVVRGDSAAYFCASSPGLNQPQHFGDGTRLSIL.